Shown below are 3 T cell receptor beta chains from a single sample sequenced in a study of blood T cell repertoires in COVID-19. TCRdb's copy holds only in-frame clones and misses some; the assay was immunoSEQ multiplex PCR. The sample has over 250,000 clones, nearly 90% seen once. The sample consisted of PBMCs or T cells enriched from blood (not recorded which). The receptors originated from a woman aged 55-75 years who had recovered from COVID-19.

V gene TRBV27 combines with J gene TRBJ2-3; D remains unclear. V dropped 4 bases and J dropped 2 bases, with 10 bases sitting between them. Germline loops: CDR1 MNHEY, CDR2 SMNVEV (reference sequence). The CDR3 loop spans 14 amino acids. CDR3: CASSSPLYTDTQYF. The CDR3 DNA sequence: TGTGCCAGCAGTTCCCCCCTTTACACAGATACGCAGTATTTT.

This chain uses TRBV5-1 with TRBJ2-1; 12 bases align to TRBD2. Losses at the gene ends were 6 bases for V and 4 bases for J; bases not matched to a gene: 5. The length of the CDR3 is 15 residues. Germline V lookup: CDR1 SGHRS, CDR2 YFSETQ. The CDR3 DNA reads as TGCGCCAGCACTCTAGCGGGAGGGACGTACAATGAGCAGTTCTTC. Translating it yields CASTLAGGTYNEQFF.

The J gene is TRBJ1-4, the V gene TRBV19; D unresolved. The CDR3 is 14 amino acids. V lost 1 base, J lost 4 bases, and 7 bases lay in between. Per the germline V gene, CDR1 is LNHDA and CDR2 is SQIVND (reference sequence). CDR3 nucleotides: TGTGCCAGTAGTATAGCTAGGCTTAATGAAAAACTGTTTTTT. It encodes CASSIARLNEKLFF.